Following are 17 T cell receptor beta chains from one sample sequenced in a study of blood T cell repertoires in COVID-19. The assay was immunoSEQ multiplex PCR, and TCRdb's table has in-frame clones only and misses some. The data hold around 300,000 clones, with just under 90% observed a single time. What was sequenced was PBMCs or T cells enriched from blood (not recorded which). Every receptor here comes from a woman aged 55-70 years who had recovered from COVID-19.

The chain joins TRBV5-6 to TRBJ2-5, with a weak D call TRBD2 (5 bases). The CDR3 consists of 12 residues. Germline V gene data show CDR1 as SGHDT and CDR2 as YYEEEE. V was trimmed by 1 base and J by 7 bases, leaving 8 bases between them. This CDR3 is CASSLSGGTQYF. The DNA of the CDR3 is TGTGCCAGCAGCTTGAGCGGTGGGACCCAGTACTTC.

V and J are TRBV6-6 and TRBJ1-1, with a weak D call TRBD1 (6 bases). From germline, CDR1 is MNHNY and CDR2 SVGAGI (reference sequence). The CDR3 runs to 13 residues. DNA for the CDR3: TGTGTTTCACCGGGACACCTGAACACTGAAGCTTTCTTT. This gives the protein CVSPGHLNTEAFF.

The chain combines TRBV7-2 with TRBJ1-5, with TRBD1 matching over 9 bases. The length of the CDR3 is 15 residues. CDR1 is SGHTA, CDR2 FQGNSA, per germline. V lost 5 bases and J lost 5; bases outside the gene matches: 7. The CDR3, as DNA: TGTGCCAGCAGCCTCGAGGGGACAGGGTATCAGCCCCAGCATTTT. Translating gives CASSLEGTGYQPQHF.

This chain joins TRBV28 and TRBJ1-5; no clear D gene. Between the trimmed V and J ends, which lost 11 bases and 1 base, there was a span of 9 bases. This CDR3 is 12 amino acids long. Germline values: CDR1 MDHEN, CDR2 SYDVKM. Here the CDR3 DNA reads TGTGCCGCGCTGAAGAGCAATCAGCCCCAGCATTTT. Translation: CAALKSNQPQHF.

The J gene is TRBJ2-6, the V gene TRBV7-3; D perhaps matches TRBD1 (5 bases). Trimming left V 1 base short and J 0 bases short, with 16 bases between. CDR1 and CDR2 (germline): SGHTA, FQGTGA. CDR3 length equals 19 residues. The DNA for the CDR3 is TGTGCCAGCAGCTTAATACTGGACATAAACCACTCTGGGGCCAACGTCCTGACTTTC. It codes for CASSLILDINHSGANVLTF.

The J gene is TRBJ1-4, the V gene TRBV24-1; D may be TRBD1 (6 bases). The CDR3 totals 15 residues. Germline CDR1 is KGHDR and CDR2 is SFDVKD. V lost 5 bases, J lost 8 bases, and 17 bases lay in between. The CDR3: CATSAGTNLVEKLFF. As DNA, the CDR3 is TGTGCCACCAGTGCTGGGACAAATCTAGTCGAAAAACTGTTTTTT.

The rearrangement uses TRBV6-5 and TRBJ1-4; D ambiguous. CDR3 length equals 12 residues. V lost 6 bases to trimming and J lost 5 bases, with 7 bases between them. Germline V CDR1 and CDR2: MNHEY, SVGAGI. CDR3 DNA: TGTGCCAGCAGACAGTCAAATGAAAAACTGTTTTTT. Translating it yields CASRQSNEKLFF.

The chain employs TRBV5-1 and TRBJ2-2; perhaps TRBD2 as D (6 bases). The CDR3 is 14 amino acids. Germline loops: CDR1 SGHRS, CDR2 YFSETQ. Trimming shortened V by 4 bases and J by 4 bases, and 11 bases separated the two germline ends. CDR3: CASSPDYITGELFF. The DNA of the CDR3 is TGCGCCAGCAGCCCGGACTATATCACCGGGGAGCTGTTTTTT.

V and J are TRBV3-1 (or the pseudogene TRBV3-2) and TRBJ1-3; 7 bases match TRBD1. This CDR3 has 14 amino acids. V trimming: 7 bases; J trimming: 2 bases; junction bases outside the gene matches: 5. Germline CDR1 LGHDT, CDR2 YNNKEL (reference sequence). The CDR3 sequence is CASTVGTAGNTIYF. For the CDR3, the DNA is TGTGCCAGCACCGTAGGGACAGCTGGAAACACCATATATTTT.

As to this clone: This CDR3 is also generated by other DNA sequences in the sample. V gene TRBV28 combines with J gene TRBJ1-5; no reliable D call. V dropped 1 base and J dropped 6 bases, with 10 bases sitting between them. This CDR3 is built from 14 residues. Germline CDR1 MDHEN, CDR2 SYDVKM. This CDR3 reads CASSLYRGSQPQHF. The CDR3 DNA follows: TGTGCCAGCAGTTTATATCGGGGTTCTCAGCCCCAGCATTTT.

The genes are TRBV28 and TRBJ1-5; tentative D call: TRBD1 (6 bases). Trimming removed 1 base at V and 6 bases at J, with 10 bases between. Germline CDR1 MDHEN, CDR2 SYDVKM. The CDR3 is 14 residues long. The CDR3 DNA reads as TGTGCCAGCAGTTTATTCAGGGGAAGTCAGCCCCAGCATTTT. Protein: CASSLFRGSQPQHF.

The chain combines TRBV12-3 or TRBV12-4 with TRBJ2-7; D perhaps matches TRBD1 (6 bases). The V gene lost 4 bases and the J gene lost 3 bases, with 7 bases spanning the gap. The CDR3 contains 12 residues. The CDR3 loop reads CASSSDSYEQYF. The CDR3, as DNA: TGTGCCAGCAGTTCGGACAGCTACGAGCAGTACTTC.

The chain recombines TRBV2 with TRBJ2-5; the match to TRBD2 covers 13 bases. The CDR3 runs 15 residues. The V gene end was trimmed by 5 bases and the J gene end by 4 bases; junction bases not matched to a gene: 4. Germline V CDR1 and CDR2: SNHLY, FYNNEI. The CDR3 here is CASSFTSGGAETQYF. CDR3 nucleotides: TGTGCCAGCAGTTTCACTAGCGGGGGGGCAGAGACCCAGTACTTC.

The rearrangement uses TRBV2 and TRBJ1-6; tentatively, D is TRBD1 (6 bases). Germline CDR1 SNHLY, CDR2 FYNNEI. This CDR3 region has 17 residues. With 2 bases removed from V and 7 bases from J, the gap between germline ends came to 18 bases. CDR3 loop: CASSEYGVGGDNSPLHF. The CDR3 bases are TGTGCCAGCAGTGAATATGGTGTAGGGGGAGACAATTCACCCCTCCACTTT.

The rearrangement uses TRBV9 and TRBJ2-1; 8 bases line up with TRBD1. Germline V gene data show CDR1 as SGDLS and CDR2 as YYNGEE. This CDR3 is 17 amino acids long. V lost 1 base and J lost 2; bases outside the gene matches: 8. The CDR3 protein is CASSVFSDRGTYNEQFF. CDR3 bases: TGTGCCAGCAGCGTATTTTCCGACAGGGGAACCTACAATGAGCAGTTCTTC.

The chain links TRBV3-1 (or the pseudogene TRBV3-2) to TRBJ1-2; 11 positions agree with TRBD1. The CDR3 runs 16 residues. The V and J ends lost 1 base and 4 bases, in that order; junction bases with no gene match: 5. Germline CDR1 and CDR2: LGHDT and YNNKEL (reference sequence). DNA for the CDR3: TGTGCCAGCAGCCAAGGTACCGGGACAGGGGGCTATGGCTACACCTTC. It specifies CASSQGTGTGGYGYTF.

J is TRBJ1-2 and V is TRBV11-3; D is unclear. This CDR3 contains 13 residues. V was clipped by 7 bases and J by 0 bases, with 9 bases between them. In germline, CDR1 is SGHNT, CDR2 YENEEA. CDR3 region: CASNASSNYGYTF. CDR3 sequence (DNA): TGTGCCAGCAACGCGAGTTCTAACTATGGCTACACCTTC.